This T cell receptor (beta chain) came from a study of T cell responses to AZD1222 COVID-19 vaccine. Findings of the study overall: Reportedly, nearly half of unique spike TCRs recognized epitopes outside B.1.351/B.1.1.7 mutations. Across spike, vaccine-associated CD4 TCRs were found, dominant at 160-218 and 743-854. Donors in the cohort were predominantly white British and more often female, and clonal diversity was possibly underestimated. Repertoires in all cases were sampled only once the peak T cell response had passed.

Trimming took 0 bases from V and 0 from J, leaving 12 bases between them. The CDR3 loop spans 16 amino acids. Germline V gene data show CDR1 as LGHDT and CDR2 as YNNKEL (reference sequence). Clones were sequenced by immunoSEQ multiplex PCR, and TCRdb holds only the in-frame ones, with some missing. This sample carries approximately 150,000 clones, approximately 90% of them seen once, and the ten largest clones take more than 0.9%. About this clone: Its target is not known.

The rearrangement joins TRBV3-1 (or the pseudogene TRBV3-2) to TRBJ2-7, with a weak D call TRBD1 (6 bases). The source material was peripheral blood, sampled 28 days after the second AZD1222 dose. This TCR came from an adult who received the AZD1222 COVID-19 vaccine. The CDR3: CASSQDWTASSYEQYF. The CDR3 DNA is TGTGCCAGCAGCCAAGATTGGACAGCGAGCTCCTACGAGCAGTACTTC.